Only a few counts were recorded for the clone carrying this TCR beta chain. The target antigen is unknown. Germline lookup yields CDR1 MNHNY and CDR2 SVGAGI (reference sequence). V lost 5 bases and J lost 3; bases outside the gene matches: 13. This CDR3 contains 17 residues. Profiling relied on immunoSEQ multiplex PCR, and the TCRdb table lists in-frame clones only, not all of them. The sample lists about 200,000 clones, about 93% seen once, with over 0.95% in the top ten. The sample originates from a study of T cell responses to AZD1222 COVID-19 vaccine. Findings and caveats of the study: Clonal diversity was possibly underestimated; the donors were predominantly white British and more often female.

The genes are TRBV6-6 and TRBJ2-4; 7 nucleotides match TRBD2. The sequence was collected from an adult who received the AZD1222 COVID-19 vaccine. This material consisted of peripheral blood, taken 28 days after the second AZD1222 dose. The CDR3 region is CASSPLPRGWGKNIQYF. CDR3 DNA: TGTGCCAGCAGTCCCCTTCCGCGGGGGTGGGGCAAAAACATTCAGTACTTC.